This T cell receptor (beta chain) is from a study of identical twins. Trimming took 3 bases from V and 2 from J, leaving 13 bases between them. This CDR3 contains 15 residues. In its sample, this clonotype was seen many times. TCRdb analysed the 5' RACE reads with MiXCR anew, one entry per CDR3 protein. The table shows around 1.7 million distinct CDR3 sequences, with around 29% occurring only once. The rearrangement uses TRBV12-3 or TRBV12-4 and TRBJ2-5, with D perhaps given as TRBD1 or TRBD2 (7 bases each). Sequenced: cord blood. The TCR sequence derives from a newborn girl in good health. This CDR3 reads CASSFRQGGQETQYF. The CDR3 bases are TGTGCCAGCAGTTTTCGCCAGGGGGGGCAAGAGACCCAGTACTTC.